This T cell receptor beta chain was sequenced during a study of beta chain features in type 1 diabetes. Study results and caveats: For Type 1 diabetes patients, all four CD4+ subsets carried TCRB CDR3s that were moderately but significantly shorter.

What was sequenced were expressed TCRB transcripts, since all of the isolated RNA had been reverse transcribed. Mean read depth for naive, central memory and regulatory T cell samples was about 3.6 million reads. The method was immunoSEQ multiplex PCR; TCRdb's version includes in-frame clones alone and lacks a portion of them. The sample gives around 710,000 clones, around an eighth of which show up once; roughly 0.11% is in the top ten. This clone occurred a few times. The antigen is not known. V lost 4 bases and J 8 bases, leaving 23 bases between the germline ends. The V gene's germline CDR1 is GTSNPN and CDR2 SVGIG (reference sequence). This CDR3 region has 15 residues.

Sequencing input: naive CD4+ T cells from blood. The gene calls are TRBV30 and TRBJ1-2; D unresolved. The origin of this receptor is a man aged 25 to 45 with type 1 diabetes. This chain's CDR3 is CAWMRVGSGGGGYTF. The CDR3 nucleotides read TGTGCCTGGATGAGAGTGGGCAGTGGAGGTGGAGGCTACACCTTC.